This passage covers 8 T cell receptor beta chains from one sample sequenced in a study of blood T cell repertoires in COVID-19. Some clones are missing from TCRdb's copy, which holds only in-frame ones; the method was immunoSEQ multiplex PCR. Of 300,000 to 350,000 clones in the sample, about 91% were seen once. The sample comprised peripheral blood. All receptors come from a woman between 25 and 40 years old with COVID-19, enrolled during active disease.

In its sample, this clone was seen once. V and J are TRBV5-1 and TRBJ1-2; D is uncertain. The V end was cut by 4 bases, the J end by 4 bases, with 8 bases between. Germline V gives CDR1 SGHRS, CDR2 YFSETQ. CDR3 size: 12 residues. CDR3 in DNA: TGCGCCAGCAGCGCAGACATCTATGGCTACACCTTC. Translation gives CASSADIYGYTF. Together with reference TRBV5-1 and TRBJ1-2, the CDR3 gives the full variable domain: KAGVTQTPRYLIKTRGQQVTLSCSPISGHRSVSWYQQTPGQGLQFLFEYFSETQRNKGNFPGRFSGRQFSNSRSEMNVSTLELGDSALYLCASSADIYGYTFGSGTRLTVV.

The gene calls are TRBV2 and TRBJ1-1; 7 nucleotides agree with TRBD1. The CDR3 loop spans 14 amino acids. The V segment lost 6 bases and the J segment 4 bases; nucleotides outside the gene matches: 8. Germline V gene data show CDR1 as SNHLY and CDR2 as FYNNEI. The CDR3 region is CASSWTGGGTEAFF. CDR3 DNA sequence: TGTGCCAGCAGCTGGACAGGCGGAGGCACTGAAGCTTTCTTT.

This clone appeared a few times. V usage is TRBV11-1 and J usage is TRBJ2-1; weak D call: TRBD1 (5 bases). The V gene lost 7 bases and the J gene lost 2 bases, with 15 bases spanning the gap. In germline, CDR1 is SGHAT, CDR2 FQDESV (reference sequence). There are 15 residues in the CDR3. CDR3 bases: TGTGCCAGCACCCCGTTAAGGGGCCCCTACAATGAGCAGTTCTTC. It translates to CASTPLRGPYNEQFF.

V is TRBV6-5 and J is TRBJ1-5, with D possibly TRBD1 on 6 matching bases. The V gene's germline CDR1 is MNHEY and CDR2 SVGAGI. The CDR3 is 14 amino acids. V gave up 6 bases and J gave up 1 base, with 10 bases separating them. The chain's CDR3 is CASRFRGSNQPQHF. The CDR3 DNA reads as TGTGCCAGCAGGTTCAGGGGAAGCAATCAGCCCCAGCATTTT.

The chain employs TRBV18 and TRBJ1-1; 7 positions match TRBD1. The CDR3 totals 13 residues. CDR1 and CDR2 (germline): KGHSH, LQKENI. After removal of 4 bases from V and 7 bases from J, the junction contained 6 bases not matched to a gene. CDR3 loop: CASSLRQGGEAFF. As DNA, the CDR3 is TGTGCCAGCTCACTACGACAGGGTGGTGAAGCTTTCTTT.

The CDR3 sequence: CASSYPDRAQPQHF. The CDR3 nucleotides are TGTGCCAGCAGTTACCCGGACAGGGCGCAGCCCCAGCATTTT. The rearrangement links TRBV6-2 or TRBV6-3 to TRBJ1-5; TRBD1 aligns across 8 bases. CDR3 length: 14 residues. Germline lookup yields CDR1 MNHEY and CDR2 SVGEGT. The ends lost 2 bases at V and 7 bases at J; junction bases unmatched: 4.

The rearrangement uses TRBV11-2 and TRBJ2-1, with 7 nucleotides matching TRBD2. CDR1 and CDR2 from the germline V gene are SGHAT and FQNNGV. The CDR3 loop spans 16 amino acids. Trimming removed 3 bases from V and 3 bases from J; junction bases left unmatched: 8. The CDR3 spells CASSLAGGRIYNEQFF. DNA of the CDR3: TGTGCCAGCAGCTTGGCCGGGGGGAGAATCTACAATGAGCAGTTCTTC.

The table lists this clone with a count of one. This rearrangement joins TRBV19 to TRBJ1-1; weak D call: TRBD1 (5 bases). The CDR3 is made up of 14 amino acids. Germline V lookup: CDR1 LNHDA, CDR2 SQIVND (reference sequence). The ends were cut back, 6 bases at V and 5 bases at J, with 16 bases in the middle. The CDR3 loop reads CASRIGGSGTEAFF. DNA for the CDR3: TGTGCCAGTAGGATTGGGGGGTCGGGTACTGAAGCTTTCTTT.